The entry that follows covers one T cell receptor (beta chain) sequence. What antigen it recognizes has not been identified. No per-base quality is available; no much larger clone lies one base away. The data were taken from a study of vaccination effects on CD4 cells after COVID-19 (dated by TCRdb to 2022 to 2024). About the full investigation: Participants received two doses of either the BNT162b2 or the mRNA-1273 mRNA SARS-CoV-2 vaccine. The full study included some 10 COVID-19 convalescent patients and a handful of SARS-CoV-2-naive healthy vaccine recipients. Pre-vaccine samples were drawn from a couple of convalescent patients 16 days and one week before the first dose, at 142 and 148 days after COVID-19 diagnosis. In the study, cultures from other donors were sequenced using the Oncomine TCR Beta short-read assay on an Illumina iSeq 100. In both COVID-19 convalescent patients and infection-naive vaccine recipients, the study compared SARS-CoV-2 spike-specific CD4+ TCR repertoires from before mRNA vaccination with those from after it.

What the authors observed across the whole study: The study was limited by a small number of convalescent patients and lacked early post-infection timepoints. In convalescent patients, the post-vaccine spike-reactive repertoire was composed mainly of new vaccine-induced clones that were largely distinct from infection-induced clones. Clones induced by infection and clones induced by vaccination both contracted markedly at late timepoints after vaccination, which fits with T cell responses waning over time.

The ViraFEST assay stimulated PBMC with viral peptide pools and then used TCR sequencing to identify antigen-specific CD4+ T cell clonotypes by expansion. After less than 13 days of culture, CD4+ T cells were isolated with the EasySep CD4+ T cell isolation kit. PCR-confirmed SARS-CoV-2 infection had occurred in convalescent patients between March and December 2020, before the Alpha, Beta and Delta variants emerged in the United States. Two million PBMC per well were cultured in IMDM with 5% human AB serum, around 10 IU/ml IL-2 and gentamicin, plus 10 ug/ml peptides. Half of the culture medium was replaced with fresh IL-2-containing medium on days 3 and 7. Each peptide stimulation condition was cultured in triplicate wells unless otherwise noted. Using Ficoll-Paque Plus gradient centrifugation, PBMC were separated from whole blood and then either used fresh or cryopreserved at -140C. Genomic DNA was extracted from cultured CD4+ T cells with the QIAamp micro DNA kit.

Taken from the germline V gene, the CDR1 and CDR2 loops are SGHDN and FVKESK. From the cysteine up to the phenylalanine, the CDR3 has a length of 16 residues. The entry retains the CDR3 DNA only, 48 bases that are in frame from base 1. The V end gives up 2 bases and the J end 3 bases, leaving 5 bases in the junction not matched to a gene. The method behind the library was the immunoSEQ multiplex PCR assay. DNA from the CD4+ T cells that had been cultured and isolated underwent TCR beta CDR3 sequencing. The original pipeline was this. Non-productive TCR sequences were discarded, and reads were trimmed to the CDR3 region, with only CDR3s of 7 or more amino acids retained. Antigen-specific clonotypes were identified with the MANAFEST web app by comparing expansion in peptide wells against reference cultures. For clones to be considered positive, expansion at FDR<0.05 versus reference and all other wells, an odds ratio above 5, and a frequency above 0.1% in two replicate wells were required. Clonotypes significantly expanded in SARS-CoV-2 spike wells and in at least one common cold coronavirus spike condition were defined as cross-reactive. Using the stringdist R package, CDR3 similarity was measured by Levenshtein distance, and unrooted trees were constructed with ape in R 3.6.1. TCRdb provides this immuneACCESS table in a form limited to in-frame rearrangements. Some clones are lacking; in checked studies, under half of them reflect an unresolved V gene, and why the rest are absent is not known. D and trimming come from the DNA, and the V and J calls and clone size come from that table. For this sample the table gives tens of thousands of clones, of which 55% to 75% were detected only once. More than 25% of the sample is held by the ten biggest clonotypes.

This sample comprised CD4+ T cells from PBMCs cultured with a peptide pool, obtained before COVID-19 vaccination. The sequence derives from a human donor who had a prior SARS-CoV-2 infection. The rearranged chain carries TRBV14 and TRBJ2-7; 12 bases in the junction line up with TRBD2. The CDR3 in this case is CASSQRRTSGIYEQYF. The DNA is TGTGCCAGCAGCCAACGAAGGACTAGCGGGATCTACGAGCAGTACTTC.